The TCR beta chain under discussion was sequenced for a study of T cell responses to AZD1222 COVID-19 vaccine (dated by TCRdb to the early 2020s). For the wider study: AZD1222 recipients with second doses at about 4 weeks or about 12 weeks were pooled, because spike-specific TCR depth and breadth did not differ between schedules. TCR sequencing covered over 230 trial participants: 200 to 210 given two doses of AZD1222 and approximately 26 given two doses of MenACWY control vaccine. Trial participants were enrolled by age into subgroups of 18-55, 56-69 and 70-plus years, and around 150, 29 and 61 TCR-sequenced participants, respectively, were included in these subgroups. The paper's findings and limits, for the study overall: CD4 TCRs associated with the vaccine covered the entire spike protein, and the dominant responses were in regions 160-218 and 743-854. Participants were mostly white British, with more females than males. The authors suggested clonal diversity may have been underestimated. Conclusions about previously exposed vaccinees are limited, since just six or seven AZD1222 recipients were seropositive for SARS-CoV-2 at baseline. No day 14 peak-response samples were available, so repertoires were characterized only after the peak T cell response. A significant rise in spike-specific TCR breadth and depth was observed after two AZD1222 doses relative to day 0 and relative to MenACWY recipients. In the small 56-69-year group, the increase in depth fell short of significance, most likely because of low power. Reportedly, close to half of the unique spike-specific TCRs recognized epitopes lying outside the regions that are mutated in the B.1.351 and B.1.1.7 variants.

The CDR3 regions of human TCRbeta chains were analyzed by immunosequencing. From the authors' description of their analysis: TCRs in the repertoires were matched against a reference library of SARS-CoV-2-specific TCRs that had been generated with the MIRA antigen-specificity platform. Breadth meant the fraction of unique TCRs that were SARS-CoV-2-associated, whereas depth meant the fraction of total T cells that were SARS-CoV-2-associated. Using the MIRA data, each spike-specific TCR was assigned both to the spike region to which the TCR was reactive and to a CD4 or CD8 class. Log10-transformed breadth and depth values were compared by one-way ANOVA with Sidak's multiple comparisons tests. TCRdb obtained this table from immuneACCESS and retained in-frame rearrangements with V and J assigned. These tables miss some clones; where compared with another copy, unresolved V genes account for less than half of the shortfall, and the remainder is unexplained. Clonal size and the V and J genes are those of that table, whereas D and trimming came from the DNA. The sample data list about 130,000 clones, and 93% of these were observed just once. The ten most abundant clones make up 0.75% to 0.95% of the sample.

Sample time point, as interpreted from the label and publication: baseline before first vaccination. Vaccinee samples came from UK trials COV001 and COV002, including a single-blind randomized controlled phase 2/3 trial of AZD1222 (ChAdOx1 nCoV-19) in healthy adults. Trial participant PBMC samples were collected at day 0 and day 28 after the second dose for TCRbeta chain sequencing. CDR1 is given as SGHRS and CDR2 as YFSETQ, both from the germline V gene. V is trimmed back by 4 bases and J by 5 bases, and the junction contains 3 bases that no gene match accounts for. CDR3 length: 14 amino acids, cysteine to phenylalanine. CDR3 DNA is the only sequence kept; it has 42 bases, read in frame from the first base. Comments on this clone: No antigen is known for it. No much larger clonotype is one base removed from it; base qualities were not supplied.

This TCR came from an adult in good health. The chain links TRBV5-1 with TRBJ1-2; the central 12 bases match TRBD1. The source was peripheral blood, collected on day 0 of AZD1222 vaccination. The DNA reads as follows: TGCGCCAGCAGCCGGGACAGGGGGCTTTATGGCTACACCTTC. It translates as CASSRDRGLYGYTF.